One and the same sample provided the 28 T cell receptor beta chains below, sequenced in a study of shared clonotypes between healthy human individuals. Generated by immunoSEQ multiplex PCR, the TCRdb table keeps only in-frame clones and is missing some. The sample includes roughly 1 million clones, 65% to 80% of them seen just once. Material: memory CD4+ T cells sorted from blood. Subset specified: CD45RA-negative fraction. All receptors derive from a man between 18 and 35 years old in good health.

The chain recombines TRBV7-2 with TRBJ2-1, with D tentatively TRBD1 (6 bases). Germline lookup yields CDR1 SGHTA and CDR2 FQGNSA. The V end was cut by 2 bases, the J end by 6 bases, with 14 bases between. This CDR3 is 15 amino acids long. CDR3 nucleotides: TGTGCCAGCAGCTTACCTACAGGACAGCCCAATGAGCAGTTCTTC. The encoded protein is CASSLPTGQPNEQFF.

The sample holds one count of this clone. The rearrangement joins TRBV20-1 to TRBJ2-3; D unclear. Germline lookup yields CDR1 DFQATT and CDR2 SNEGSKA (reference sequence). The CDR3 is 11 amino acids. With 5 bases removed from V and 2 bases from J, the gap between germline ends came to 5 bases. CDR3 sequence: CSAGITDTQYF. The CDR3 DNA reads as TGCAGTGCTGGAATCACAGATACGCAGTATTTT.

The chain uses TRBV5-1 and TRBJ2-3; D is unresolved. The CDR3 contains 15 residues. Germline CDR1 SGHRS, CDR2 YFSETQ. Trimming removed 2 bases from V and 0 bases from J, with 10 bases in between. CDR3 in amino acids: CASSFVPGSTDTQYF. CDR3 DNA sequence: TGCGCCAGCAGCTTTGTGCCCGGAAGCACAGATACGCAGTATTTT.

The chain couples TRBV6-5 to TRBJ1-3; perhaps TRBD1 as D (6 bases). CDR1 and CDR2 from the germline V gene are MNHEY and SVGAGI. Deletions cut 0 bases from V and 2 bases from J, with 11 bases between. The CDR3 contains 16 residues. CDR3 sequence reads: CASSYSGGRAGNTIYF. The CDR3 DNA reads as TGTGCCAGCAGTTACTCGGGGGGCCGGGCTGGAAACACCATATATTTT.

The V gene is TRBV6-5, the J gene TRBJ1-2, with unresolved D. The ends were cut back, 1 base at V and 6 bases at J, with 9 bases in the middle. This CDR3 has 13 amino acids. Germline V gene sequence: CDR1 MNHEY, CDR2 SVGAGI. CDR3 residues: CASSYLWDDGYTF. The CDR3 DNA sequence: TGTGCCAGCAGTTACTTATGGGATGATGGCTACACCTTC.

The chain links TRBV7-2 to TRBJ2-7; TRBD1 agrees at 7 bases. Germline lookup yields CDR1 SGHTA and CDR2 FQGNSA. J gave up 5 bases and V 6 bases, and 1 base lay outside the gene matches. The CDR3 covers 11 residues. DNA of the CDR3: TGTGCCAGCAGAACAGGGGACGAGCAGTACTTC. Protein sequence: CASRTGDEQYF.

The chain couples TRBV4-1 to TRBJ2-2, with 14 bases lining up with TRBD2. CDR1 is MGHRA and CDR2 is YSYEKL in the germline V gene. After removal of 0 bases from V and 6 bases from J, the junction contained 3 bases not matched to a gene. CDR3 length equals 17 residues. CDR3 region: CASSQEGLAGAPGELFF. Here the CDR3 DNA reads TGCGCCAGCAGCCAAGAGGGACTAGCGGGAGCACCCGGGGAGCTGTTTTTT.

This chain joins TRBV19 and TRBJ1-5; D is uncertain. Trimming removed 2 bases at V and 6 bases at J, with 14 bases between. The CDR3 is made up of 15 amino acids. Germline V gives CDR1 LNHDA, CDR2 SQIVND (reference sequence). CDR3: CASSISRAAGQPQHF. The CDR3 coding sequence is TGTGCCAGTAGTATATCTAGGGCGGCGGGTCAGCCCCAGCATTTT.

The rearrangement links TRBV28 to TRBJ1-3; the D gene is possibly TRBD1 (6 bases). Per the germline V gene, CDR1 is MDHEN and CDR2 is SYDVKM. The CDR3 contains 14 residues. Trimming took off 5 bases at V and 8 bases at J, with 16 bases between the two ends. The CDR3 nucleotides read TGTGCCAGCAGTGTGGGGGGCCGTTCGGACACCATATATTTT. Its protein product is CASSVGGRSDTIYF.

The V gene is TRBV5-4, the J gene TRBJ2-1, with 8 bases that match TRBD2. Germline lookup yields CDR1 SGHNT and CDR2 YYREEE (reference sequence). The CDR3 is 15 amino acids. V was clipped by 5 bases and J by 2 bases; unmatched bases: 6. In DNA form, the CDR3 reads TGTGCCAGCAGGGTAGGCGGGGGGACCTACAATGAGCAGTTCTTC. It encodes CASRVGGGTYNEQFF.

J is TRBJ1-1 and V is TRBV7-8, with D uncertain. V was clipped by 2 bases and J by 5 bases, with 12 bases between them. In germline, CDR1 is SGHVS, CDR2 FQNEAQ. The CDR3 spans 14 residues. The CDR3 loop reads CASSLFVGGTEAFF. CDR3 bases: TGTGCCAGCAGCTTATTCGTGGGAGGAACTGAAGCTTTCTTT.

This clone appeared once. The chain recombines TRBV5-1 with TRBJ1-3; 7 nucleotides agree with TRBD1. V lost 0 bases and J lost 0; bases outside the gene matches: 3. The germline V gene encodes CDR1 SGHRS and CDR2 YFSETQ. CDR3 length equals 16 residues. The CDR3 loop is CASSLGAGGSGNTIYF. The DNA of the CDR3 is TGCGCCAGCAGCTTGGGGGCAGGGGGCTCTGGAAACACCATATATTTT.

The chain uses TRBV7-2 and TRBJ1-1; TRBD1 is a possible D gene (5 bases). Germline assignment: CDR1 SGHTA and CDR2 FQGNSA. This CDR3 comprises 13 residues. V was pared by 4 bases and J by 5 bases, with 11 bases between. Here the CDR3 DNA reads TGTGCCAGCAGCTATAGGTGGGGGACTGAAGCTTTCTTT. Translation gives CASSYRWGTEAFF.

The genes are TRBV29-1 and TRBJ2-1; 8 nucleotides line up with TRBD2. CDR3 length equals 14 residues. V shed 3 bases, J shed 3 bases, and the junction held 4 bases outside the gene matches. CDR1 SQVTM and CDR2 ANQGSEA come from the germline V gene. The CDR3 loop is CSVELRGGYNEQFF. CDR3 sequence (DNA): TGCAGCGTTGAGTTACGGGGGGGCTACAATGAGCAGTTCTTC.

This clone has a handful of counts. This chain connects TRBV5-4 to TRBJ2-2; D is uncertain. Germline assignment: CDR1 SGHNT and CDR2 YYREEE (reference sequence). Trimming left V 4 bases short and J 4 bases short, with 5 bases between. The CDR3 is made up of 12 amino acids. The DNA for the CDR3 is TGTGCCAGCAGCAAGATCACCGGGGAGCTGTTTTTT. It specifies CASSKITGELFF.

The V call is TRBV7-9, the J call TRBJ1-5; D is perhaps TRBD1 (5 bases). The length of the CDR3 is 16 residues. Trimming shortened V by 3 bases and J by 0 bases, and 12 bases separated the two germline ends. CDR1 is SEHNR, CDR2 FQNEAQ, per germline (reference sequence). For the CDR3, the DNA is TGTGCCAGCAGCTTGGATTGGGGGTATAGCAATCAGCCCCAGCATTTT. Encoded protein: CASSLDWGYSNQPQHF.

V and J are TRBV5-4 and TRBJ2-3; TRBD2 aligns across 7 bases. The germline CDR1 and CDR2 sequences are SGHNT and YYREEE (reference sequence). The CDR3 is 14 amino acids. V trimming: 7 bases; J trimming: 1 base; junction bases outside the gene matches: 6. CDR3 nucleotide sequence: TGTGCCAGCGGCCCCCGGGGGGGCACAGATACGCAGTATTTT. This translates into CASGPRGGTDTQYF.

This chain uses TRBV7-9 with TRBJ2-1; 8 bases are a match to TRBD2. The V gene end was trimmed by 3 bases and the J gene end by 8 bases; junction bases not matched to a gene: 6. CDR1 and CDR2 from the germline V gene are SEHNR and FQNEAQ (reference sequence). This CDR3 is built from 14 residues. CDR3 sequence: CASSFRGGRDEQFF. CDR3 DNA: TGTGCCAGCAGCTTCCGCGGGGGGCGGGATGAGCAGTTCTTC. Filled out from reference TRBV7-9 and TRBJ2-1, the complete variable domain reads DTGVSQNPRHKITKRGQNVTFRCDPISEHNRLYWYRQTLGQGPEFLTYFQNEAQLEKSRLLSDRFSAERPKGSFSTLEIQRTEQGDSAMYLCASSFRGGRDEQFFGPGTRLTVL.

V gene TRBV6-1 combines with J gene TRBJ1-4; weak D call: TRBD1 (5 bases). The length of the CDR3 is 11 residues. Germline CDR1 and CDR2: MNHNS and SASEGT. V lost 7 bases to trimming and J lost 13 bases, with 13 bases between them. Written as DNA, the CDR3 is TGTGCCAGCATCGGGGGGGATTTACTGTTTTTT. It is translated as CASIGGDLLFF.

This clone came up a few times. The chain couples TRBV5-1 to TRBJ2-5, with 10 bases lining up with TRBD2. V was clipped by 4 bases and J by 6 bases; unmatched bases: 9. Germline V gene sequence: CDR1 SGHRS, CDR2 YFSETQ. The CDR3 is 15 amino acids. The CDR3 loop reads CASSPTSGVEKTQYF. CDR3 coding DNA: TGCGCCAGCAGCCCCACTAGCGGGGTTGAAAAGACCCAGTACTTC.

The chain uses TRBV2 and TRBJ1-5; tentatively, D is TRBD1 (6 bases). Deletions cut 7 bases from V and 7 bases from J, with 14 bases between. The CDR3 is made up of 13 amino acids. Germline assignment: CDR1 SNHLY and CDR2 FYNNEI. The CDR3 DNA reads TGTGCCAGCAATAGGGGGGTATGGCAGCCCCAGCATTTT. It specifies CASNRGVWQPQHF.

This chain connects TRBV30 to TRBJ2-7, with 8 nucleotides matching TRBD1. V was clipped by 1 base and J by 3 bases; unmatched bases: 11. Germline V lookup: CDR1 GTSNPN, CDR2 SVGIG (reference sequence). CDR3 length equals 16 residues. CDR3 residues: CAWSDPRGQALYEQYF. The CDR3 nucleotides read TGTGCCTGGAGTGACCCCCGGGGACAGGCACTCTACGAGCAGTACTTC.

This clone has just a few counts. The V gene is TRBV6-1, the J gene TRBJ1-2, with 7 nucleotides matching TRBD1. The CDR3 length is 14 residues. V dropped 2 bases and J dropped 5; count of bases not matched to a gene: 5. CDR1 is MNHNS, CDR2 SASEGT, per germline. Here the CDR3 DNA reads TGTGCCAGCAGTGAAATGGGACAGTCATATGGCTACACCTTC. Amino acids: CASSEMGQSYGYTF.

The V and J genes are TRBV19 and TRBJ1-2, with no clear D. The CDR3 extends over 13 amino acids. Trimming cost V 6 bases and J 8 bases, with 16 bases left between them. The V gene's germline CDR1 is LNHDA and CDR2 SQIVND (reference sequence). The CDR3 is CASRGLRGEGYTF. CDR3 DNA sequence: TGTGCCAGTAGGGGGTTACGTGGGGAAGGCTACACCTTC.

The gene calls are TRBV28 and TRBJ1-1, with D maybe TRBD1 (5 bases). Trimming took off 4 bases at V and 3 bases at J, with 15 bases between the two ends. Germline V gives CDR1 MDHEN, CDR2 SYDVKM. CDR3 length: 15 residues. DNA of the CDR3: TGTGCCAGCAGTTCCCCGAAGGGGCGGTACACTGAAGCTTTCTTT. It encodes CASSSPKGRYTEAFF. The complete variable domain, with remaining parts taken from reference TRBV28 and TRBJ1-1, reads DVKVTQSSRYLVKRTGEKVFLECVQDMDHENMFWYRQDPGLGLRLIYFSYDVKMKEKGDIPEGYSVSREKKERFSLILESASTNQTSMYLCASSSPKGRYTEAFFGQGTRLTVV.

This clone was detected only once. The chain uses TRBV6-6 and TRBJ2-3; D is perhaps TRBD1 (6 bases). V was cut by 7 bases and J by 2 bases, with 16 bases left in between. The CDR3 is 15 amino acids. Looked up from germline, CDR1 is MNHNY and CDR2 is SVGAGI (reference sequence). The CDR3, as DNA: TGTGCCAGCAAGGACGCGACAGGCCCCACAGATACGCAGTATTTT. This translates into CASKDATGPTDTQYF.

As for this clone: This sample also contains other DNA sequences that code for the same CDR3. The J gene is TRBJ1-1, the V gene TRBV5-1; D might be TRBD1 (5 bases). Between the trimmed V and J ends, which lost 3 bases and 2 bases, there was a span of 11 bases. Germline loops: CDR1 SGHRS, CDR2 YFSETQ. CDR3 length: 14 residues. This CDR3 reads CASSWDGRNTEAFF. The DNA of the CDR3 is TGCGCCAGCAGCTGGGACGGGAGAAACACTGAAGCTTTCTTT.

This clone was seen only a few times. The rearrangement links TRBV19 to TRBJ1-2; 7 nucleotides align to TRBD1. Germline-derived CDR1 and CDR2 are LNHDA and SQIVND (reference sequence). The CDR3 has 12 residues. The V and J ends lost 10 bases and 7 bases, in that order; junction bases with no gene match: 9. In DNA, the CDR3 is TGTGCCACTGATGCAGGGGGTAGTGGCTACACCTTC. Protein sequence: CATDAGGSGYTF.